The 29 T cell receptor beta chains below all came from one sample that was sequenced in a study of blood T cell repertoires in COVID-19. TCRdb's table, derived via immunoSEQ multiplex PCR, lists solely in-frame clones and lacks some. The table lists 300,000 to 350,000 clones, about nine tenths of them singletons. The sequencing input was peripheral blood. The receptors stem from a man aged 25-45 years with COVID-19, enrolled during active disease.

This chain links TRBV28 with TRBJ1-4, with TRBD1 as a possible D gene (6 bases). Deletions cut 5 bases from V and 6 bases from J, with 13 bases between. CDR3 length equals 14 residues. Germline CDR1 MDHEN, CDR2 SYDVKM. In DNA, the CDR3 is TGTGCCAGCAGTCCGGGACATCTAGATGAAAAACTGTTTTTT. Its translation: CASSPGHLDEKLFF. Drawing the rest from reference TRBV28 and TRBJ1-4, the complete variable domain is DVKVTQSSRYLVKRTGEKVFLECVQDMDHENMFWYRQDPGLGLRLIYFSYDVKMKEKGDIPEGYSVSREKKERFSLILESASTNQTSMYLCASSPGHLDEKLFFGSGTQLSVL.

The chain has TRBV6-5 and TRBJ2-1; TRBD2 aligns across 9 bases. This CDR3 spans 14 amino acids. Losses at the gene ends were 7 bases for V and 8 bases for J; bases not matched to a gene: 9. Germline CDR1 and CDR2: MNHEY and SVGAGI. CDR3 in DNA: TGTGCCAGCAAGGAAATAGCGGGAGCCGATGAGCAGTTCTTC. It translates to CASKEIAGADEQFF.

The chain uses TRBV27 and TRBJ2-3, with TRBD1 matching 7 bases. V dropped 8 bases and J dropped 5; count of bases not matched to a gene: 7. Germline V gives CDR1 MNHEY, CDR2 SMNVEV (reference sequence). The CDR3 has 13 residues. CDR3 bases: TGTGCCAGCGGGGACAGACTCGAAGATACGCAGTATTTT. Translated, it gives CASGDRLEDTQYF.

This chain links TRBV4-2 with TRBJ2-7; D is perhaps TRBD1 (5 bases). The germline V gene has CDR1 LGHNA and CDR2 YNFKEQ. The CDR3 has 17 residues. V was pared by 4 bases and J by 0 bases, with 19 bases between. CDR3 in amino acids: CASSLGPSATGSYEQYF. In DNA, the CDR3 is TGTGCCAGCAGCCTGGGGCCGTCAGCTACGGGCTCCTACGAGCAGTACTTC.

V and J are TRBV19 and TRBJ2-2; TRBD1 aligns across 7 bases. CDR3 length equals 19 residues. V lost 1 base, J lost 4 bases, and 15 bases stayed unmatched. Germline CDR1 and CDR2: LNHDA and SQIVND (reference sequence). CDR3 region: CASSIAIRRQGPVTGELFF. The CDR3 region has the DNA TGTGCCAGTAGTATAGCCATCCGGAGACAGGGCCCCGTCACCGGGGAGCTGTTTTTT.

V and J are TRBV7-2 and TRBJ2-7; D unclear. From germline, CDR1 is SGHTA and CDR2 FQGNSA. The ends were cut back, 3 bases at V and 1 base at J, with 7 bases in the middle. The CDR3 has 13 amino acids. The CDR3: CASSLPRSYEQYF. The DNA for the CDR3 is TGTGCCAGCAGCTTGCCGCGATCCTACGAGCAGTACTTC. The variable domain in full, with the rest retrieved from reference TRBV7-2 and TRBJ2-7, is GAGVSQSPSNKVTEKGKDVELRCDPISGHTALYWYRQSLGQGLEFLIYFQGNSAPDKSGLPSDRFSAERTGGSVSTLTIQRTQQEDSAVYLCASSLPRSYEQYFGPGTRLTVT.

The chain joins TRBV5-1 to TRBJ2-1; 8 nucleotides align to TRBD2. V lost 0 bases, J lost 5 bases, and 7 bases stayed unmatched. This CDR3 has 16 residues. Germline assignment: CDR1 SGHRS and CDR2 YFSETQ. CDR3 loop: CASSLAPGTRDNEQFF. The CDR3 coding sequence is TGCGCCAGCAGCTTGGCTCCCGGGACTAGGGACAATGAGCAGTTCTTC.

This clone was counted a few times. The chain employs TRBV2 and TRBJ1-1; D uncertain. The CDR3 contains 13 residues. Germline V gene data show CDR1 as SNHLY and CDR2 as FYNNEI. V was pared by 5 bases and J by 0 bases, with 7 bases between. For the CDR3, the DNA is TGTGCCAGCAGTCGAAACATGAACACTGAAGCTTTCTTT. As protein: CASSRNMNTEAFF.

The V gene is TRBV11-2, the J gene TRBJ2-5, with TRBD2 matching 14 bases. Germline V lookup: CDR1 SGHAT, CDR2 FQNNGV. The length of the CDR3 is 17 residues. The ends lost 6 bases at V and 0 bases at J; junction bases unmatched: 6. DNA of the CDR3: TGTGCCAGCAGTCGACTAGCGGGGGGGCCGGACCAAGAGACCCAGTACTTC. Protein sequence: CASSRLAGGPDQETQYF.

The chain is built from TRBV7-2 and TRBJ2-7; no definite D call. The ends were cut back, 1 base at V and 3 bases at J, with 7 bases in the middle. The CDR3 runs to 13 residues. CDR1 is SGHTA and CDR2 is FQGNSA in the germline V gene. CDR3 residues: CASSLDTVYEQYF. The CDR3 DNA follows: TGTGCCAGCAGCTTAGATACTGTCTACGAGCAGTACTTC.

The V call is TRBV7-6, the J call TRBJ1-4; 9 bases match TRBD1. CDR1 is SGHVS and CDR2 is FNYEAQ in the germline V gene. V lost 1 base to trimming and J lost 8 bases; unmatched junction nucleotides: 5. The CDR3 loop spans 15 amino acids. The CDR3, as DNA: TGTGCCAGCAGCTTAGAGGGACAGGGTTACGAAAAACTGTTTTTT. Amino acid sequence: CASSLEGQGYEKLFF. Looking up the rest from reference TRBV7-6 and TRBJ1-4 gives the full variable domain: GAGVSQSPRYKVTKRGQDVALRCDPISGHVSLYWYRQALGQGPEFLTYFNYEAQQDKSGLPNDRFSAERPEGSISTLTIQRTEQRDSAMYRCASSLEGQGYEKLFFGSGTQLSVL.

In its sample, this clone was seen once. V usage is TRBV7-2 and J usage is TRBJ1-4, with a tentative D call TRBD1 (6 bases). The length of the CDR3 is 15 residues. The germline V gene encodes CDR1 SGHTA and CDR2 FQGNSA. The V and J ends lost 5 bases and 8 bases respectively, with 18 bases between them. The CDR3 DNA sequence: TGTGCCAGCAGCCCGGGGACACAACGAAGGGAAAAACTGTTTTTT. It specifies CASSPGTQRREKLFF.

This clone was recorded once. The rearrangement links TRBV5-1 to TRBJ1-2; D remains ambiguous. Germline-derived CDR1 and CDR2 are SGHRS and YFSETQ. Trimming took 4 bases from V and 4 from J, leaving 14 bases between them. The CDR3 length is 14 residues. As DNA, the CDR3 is TGCGCCAGCAGCCGCAGAGGAGAGAGCTATGGCTACACCTTC. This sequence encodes CASSRRGESYGYTF.

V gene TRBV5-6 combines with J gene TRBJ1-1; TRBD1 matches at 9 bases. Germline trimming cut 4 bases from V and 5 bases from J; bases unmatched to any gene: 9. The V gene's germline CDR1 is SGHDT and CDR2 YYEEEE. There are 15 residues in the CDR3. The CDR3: CASSKLQGARTEAFF. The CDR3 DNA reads TGTGCCAGCAGCAAGTTACAGGGGGCGCGGACTGAAGCTTTCTTT.

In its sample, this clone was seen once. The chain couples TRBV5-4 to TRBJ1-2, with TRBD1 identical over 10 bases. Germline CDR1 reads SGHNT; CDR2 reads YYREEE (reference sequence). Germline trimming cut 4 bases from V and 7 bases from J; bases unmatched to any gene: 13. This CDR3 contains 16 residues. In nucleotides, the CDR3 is TGTGCCAGCAGCCCCCGGGACAGGGGAATTTTAAGTGGCTACACCTTC. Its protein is CASSPRDRGILSGYTF. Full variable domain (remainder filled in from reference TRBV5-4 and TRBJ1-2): ETGVTQSPTHLIKTRGQQVTLRCSSQSGHNTVSWYQQALGQGPQFIFQYYREEENGRGNFPPRFSGLQFPNYSSELNVNALELDDSALYLCASSPRDRGILSGYTFGSGTRLTVV.

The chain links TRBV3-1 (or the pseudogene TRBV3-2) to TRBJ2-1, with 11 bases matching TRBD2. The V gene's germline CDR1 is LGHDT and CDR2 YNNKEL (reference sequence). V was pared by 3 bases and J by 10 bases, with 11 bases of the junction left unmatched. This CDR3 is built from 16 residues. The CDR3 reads CASSHWGLADFGEQFF. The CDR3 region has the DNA TGTGCCAGCAGCCATTGGGGACTAGCGGACTTCGGGGAGCAGTTCTTC.

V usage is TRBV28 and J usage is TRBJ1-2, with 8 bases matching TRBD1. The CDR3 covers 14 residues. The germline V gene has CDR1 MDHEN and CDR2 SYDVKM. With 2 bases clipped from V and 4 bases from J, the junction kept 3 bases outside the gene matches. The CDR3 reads CASSLNRGGYGYTF. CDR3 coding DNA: TGTGCCAGCAGTTTAAACAGGGGGGGCTATGGCTACACCTTC.

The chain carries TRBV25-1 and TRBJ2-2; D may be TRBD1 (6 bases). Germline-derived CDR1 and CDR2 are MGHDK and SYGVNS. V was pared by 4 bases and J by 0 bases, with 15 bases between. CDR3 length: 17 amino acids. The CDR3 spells CASSGWETGSNTGELFF. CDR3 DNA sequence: TGTGCCAGCAGTGGATGGGAAACAGGGTCGAACACCGGGGAGCTGTTTTTT.

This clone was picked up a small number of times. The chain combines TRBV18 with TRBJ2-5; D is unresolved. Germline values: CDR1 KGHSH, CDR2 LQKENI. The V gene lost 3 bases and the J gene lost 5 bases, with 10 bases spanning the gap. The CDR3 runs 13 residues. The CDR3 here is CASSPFFRETQYF. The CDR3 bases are TGTGCCAGCTCACCGTTTTTTCGGGAGACCCAGTACTTC. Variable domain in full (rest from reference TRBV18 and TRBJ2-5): NAGVMQNPRHLVRRRGQEARLRCSPMKGHSHVYWYRQLPEEGLKFMVYLQKENIIDESGMPKERFSAEFPKEGPSILRIQQVVRGDSAAYFCASSPFFRETQYFGPGTRLLVL.

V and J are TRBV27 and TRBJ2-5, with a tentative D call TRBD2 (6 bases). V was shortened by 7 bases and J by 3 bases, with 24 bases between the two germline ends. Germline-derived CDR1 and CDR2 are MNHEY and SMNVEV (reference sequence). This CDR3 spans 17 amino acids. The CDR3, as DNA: TGTGCCAGCAATTCCCTTCGGAGGGTTAGGGCGGAAGAGACCCAGTACTTC. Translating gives CASNSLRRVRAEETQYF.

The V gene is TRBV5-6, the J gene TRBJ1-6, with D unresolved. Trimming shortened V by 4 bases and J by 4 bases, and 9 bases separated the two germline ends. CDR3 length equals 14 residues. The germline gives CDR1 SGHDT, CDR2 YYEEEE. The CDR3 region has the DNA TGTGCCAGCAGCCCCTGGAGTTATAATTCACCCCTCCACTTT. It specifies CASSPWSYNSPLHF.

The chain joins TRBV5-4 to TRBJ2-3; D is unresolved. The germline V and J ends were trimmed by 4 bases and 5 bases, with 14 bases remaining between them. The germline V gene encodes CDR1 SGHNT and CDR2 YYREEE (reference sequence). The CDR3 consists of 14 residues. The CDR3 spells CASSITHPGDTQYF. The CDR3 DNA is TGTGCCAGCAGCATAACCCACCCCGGAGATACGCAGTATTTT.

CDR3 region: CASSTGGGGGADEQYF. The CDR3 coding sequence is TGTGCCAGCAGCACCGGTGGTGGCGGGGGGGCAGACGAGCAGTACTTC. V and J are TRBV4-2 and TRBJ2-7, with 9 bases that match TRBD2. The CDR3 extends over 16 amino acids. V was clipped by 5 bases and J by 5 bases; unmatched bases: 13. From germline, CDR1 is LGHNA and CDR2 YNFKEQ.

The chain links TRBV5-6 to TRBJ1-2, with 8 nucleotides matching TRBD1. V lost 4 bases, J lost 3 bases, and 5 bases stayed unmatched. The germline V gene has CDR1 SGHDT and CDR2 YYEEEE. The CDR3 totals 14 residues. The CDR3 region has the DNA TGTGCCAGCAGCCGCCGGGGACAGGACTATGGCTACACCTTC. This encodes CASSRRGQDYGYTF.

The DNA of the CDR3 is TGTGCCAGTAGTCATACCGCCGGGACAACAAGGGAGCAGTACTTC. Amino acid sequence: CASSHTAGTTREQYF. V gene TRBV19 combines with J gene TRBJ2-7, with D tentatively TRBD1 (6 bases). The germline V and J ends were trimmed by 5 bases and 7 bases, with 21 bases remaining between them. The CDR3 sequence is 15 residues long. Germline CDR1 reads LNHDA; CDR2 reads SQIVND (reference sequence).

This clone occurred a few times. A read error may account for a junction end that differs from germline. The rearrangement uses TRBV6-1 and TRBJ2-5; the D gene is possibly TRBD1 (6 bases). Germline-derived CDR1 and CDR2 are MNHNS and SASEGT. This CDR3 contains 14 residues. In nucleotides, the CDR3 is TGTGCCAGCAGGGAAGGACAGAAACAAGAGACCCAGTACTTC. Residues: CASREGQKQETQYF.

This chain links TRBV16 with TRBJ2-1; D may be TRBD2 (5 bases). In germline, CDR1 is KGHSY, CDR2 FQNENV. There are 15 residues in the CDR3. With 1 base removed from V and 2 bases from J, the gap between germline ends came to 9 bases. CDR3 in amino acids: CASSQLGGPYNEQFF. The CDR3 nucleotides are TGTGCCAGCAGCCAATTAGGAGGCCCCTACAATGAGCAGTTCTTC.

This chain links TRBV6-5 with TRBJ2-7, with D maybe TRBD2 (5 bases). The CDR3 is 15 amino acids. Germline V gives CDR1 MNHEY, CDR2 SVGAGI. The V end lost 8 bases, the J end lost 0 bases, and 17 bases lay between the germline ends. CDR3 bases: TGTGCCAGCCGTTGGCGGGCGAGTTTCTCCTACGAGCAGTACTTC. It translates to CASRWRASFSYEQYF.

CDR3 nucleotides: TGTGCCAGCACCGAAGAATCAGGGAACACCGGGGAGCTGTTTTTT. Translation: CASTEESGNTGELFF. V gene TRBV2 combines with J gene TRBJ2-2; D remains ambiguous. The length of the CDR3 is 15 residues. Deletions cut 7 bases from V and 1 base from J, with 13 bases between. Germline V gives CDR1 SNHLY, CDR2 FYNNEI.